Below, 29 T cell receptor beta chains from the same sample are listed, as sequenced in a study of beta chain features in type 1 diabetes. Regarding the study as a whole: Moderately but significantly shorter TCRB CDR3s were found in Type 1 diabetes patients in all four CD4+ subsets.

As every portion of the isolated RNA was reverse transcribed, the sequencing read expressed TCRB transcripts. TCRdb keeps only in-frame clones here, not all; method: immunoSEQ multiplex PCR. Altogether 150,000 to 190,000 clones are present, under 13% being singletons, with the ten largest covering less than 0.5%. Which antigens these TCRs recognize remains unknown. The sample consisted of central memory CD4+ T cells from blood. The receptors stem from a man aged 25 to 40 with type 1 diabetes.

This clone was recorded at least ten times. Other DNA variants within this sample encode the same CDR3. The chain carries TRBV4-2 and TRBJ2-2, with 7 nucleotides matching TRBD2. V shed 0 bases, J shed 0 bases, and the junction held 4 bases outside the gene matches. The CDR3 runs 17 residues. Germline V gene lookup returns CDR1 LGHNA and CDR2 YNFKEQ. CDR3 sequence: CASSQDGGLANTGELFF. CDR3 sequence (DNA): TGTGCCAGCAGCCAAGATGGAGGACTAGCGAACACCGGGGAGCTGTTTTTT.

This clone was counted a few times. The chain has TRBV7-2 and TRBJ2-3; 7 positions agree with TRBD1. The V gene end was trimmed by 2 bases and the J gene end by 2 bases; junction bases not matched to a gene: 4. The CDR3 is 15 amino acids. Germline CDR1 is SGHTA and CDR2 is FQGNSA. CDR3 nucleotides: TGTGCCAGCAGCTTAATGGGACAGCTCACAGATACGCAGTATTTT. This codes for CASSLMGQLTDTQYF.

In this sample, this clone turned up many times. The CDR3 nucleotides read TGCAGCGTTCATGGTGGGACAGGGTTCCGTGATACGCAGTATTTT. It specifies CSVHGGTGFRDTQYF. This chain uses TRBV29-1 with TRBJ2-3, with TRBD1 matching over 9 bases. After removal of 5 bases from V and 6 bases from J, the junction contained 12 bases not matched to a gene. The CDR3 is 15 residues long. Germline lookup yields CDR1 SQVTM and CDR2 ANQGSEA.

The V call is TRBV5-1, the J call TRBJ2-5, with TRBD2 matching 7 bases. The CDR3 contains 14 residues. With 1 base clipped from V and 2 bases from J, the junction kept 2 bases outside the gene matches. Germline assignment: CDR1 SGHRS and CDR2 YFSETQ. Here the CDR3 DNA reads TGCGCCAGCAGCTTGCGGGGAGGGCAAGAGACCCAGTACTTC. Translation gives CASSLRGGQETQYF.

This clone came up a few times. This chain joins TRBV6-5 and TRBJ2-7; the match to TRBD2 covers 9 bases. V lost 0 bases, J lost 4 bases, and 7 bases stayed unmatched. Germline-derived CDR1 and CDR2 are MNHEY and SVGAGI. This CDR3 comprises 16 residues. In nucleotides, the CDR3 is TGTGCCAGCAGTTACTCGGGTAGCGGGAGAACGTACGAGCAGTACTTC. Translated, it gives CASSYSGSGRTYEQYF.

In this sample, this clone turned up a few times. This chain connects TRBV29-1 to TRBJ2-2, with D perhaps matching TRBD1 (7 bases). This CDR3 is 13 amino acids long. From germline, CDR1 is SQVTM and CDR2 ANQGSEA. Between the trimmed V and J ends, which lost 4 bases and 3 bases, there was a span of 9 bases. The CDR3 DNA follows: TGCAGCGTTGCCAGGGGGGACACCGGGGAGCTGTTTTTT. Its protein product is CSVARGDTGELFF.

In its sample, this clone was seen a few times. This chain connects TRBV5-1 to TRBJ2-7; D is unresolved. The V gene's germline CDR1 is SGHRS and CDR2 YFSETQ. Trimming cost V 0 bases and J 3 bases, with 7 bases left between them. CDR3 length: 13 amino acids. CDR3 sequence: CASSLGNSYEQYF. CDR3 nucleotides: TGCGCCAGCAGCTTGGGTAACAGCTACGAGCAGTACTTC.

The chain joins TRBV7-9 to TRBJ1-1; 7 bases align to TRBD1. CDR1 is SEHNR and CDR2 is FQNEAQ in the germline V gene (reference sequence). CDR3 length: 14 residues. Unmatched junction bases numbered 5, after V lost 1 base and J lost 6 bases. The CDR3 here is CASSLGQGGPEAFF. CDR3 nucleotides: TGTGCCAGCAGCTTAGGACAGGGAGGTCCTGAAGCTTTCTTT.

The chain couples TRBV6-4 to TRBJ2-2, with 7 bases fitting TRBD2. After removal of 4 bases from V and 2 bases from J, the junction contained 7 bases not matched to a gene. The CDR3 covers 16 residues. Germline CDR1 reads MRHNA; CDR2 reads SNTAGT. In nucleotides, the CDR3 is TGTGCCAGCAGTGTTACTAGCGCGGGAAACACCGGGGAGCTGTTTTTT. It codes for CASSVTSAGNTGELFF.

The table lists this clone with a few counts. The V call is TRBV18, the J call TRBJ2-3, with 7 bases that match TRBD2. The CDR3 consists of 14 residues. From germline, CDR1 is KGHSH and CDR2 LQKENI. Trimming took 3 bases from V and 5 from J; bases not matched to a gene: 5. The CDR3 loop is CASSPREGGDTQYF. CDR3 sequence (DNA): TGTGCCAGCTCACCGAGGGAGGGCGGAGATACGCAGTATTTT.

This clone was counted a few times. The chain carries TRBV7-2 and TRBJ2-5; 8 bases line up with TRBD1. CDR1 and CDR2 from the germline V gene are SGHTA and FQGNSA. Trimming cost V 5 bases and J 5 bases; bases outside gene matches: 10. The CDR3 covers 15 residues. The CDR3 region has the DNA TGTGCCAGCAGCCTCCGACAGGGGTATCGGGAGACCCAGTACTTC. It is translated as CASSLRQGYRETQYF.

The genes are TRBV7-3 and TRBJ2-6, with a tentative D call TRBD2 (5 bases). V was trimmed by 5 bases and J by 1 base, leaving 12 bases between them. CDR3 length: 16 amino acids. Germline CDR1 and CDR2: SGHTA and FQGTGA. The CDR3 protein is CASSPRSGSGANVLTF. The CDR3 coding sequence is TGTGCCAGCAGCCCGCGATCGGGGTCTGGGGCCAACGTCCTGACTTTC.

The chain recombines TRBV11-2 with TRBJ2-1, with a tentative D call TRBD2 (5 bases). The V end lost 1 base, the J end lost 6 bases, and 10 bases lay between the germline ends. Germline CDR1 reads SGHAT; CDR2 reads FQNNGV. CDR3 length: 14 amino acids. The CDR3 is CASSLGTRGNEQFF. CDR3 coding DNA: TGTGCCAGCAGCTTAGGGACTCGGGGCAATGAGCAGTTCTTC.

This clone occurred a few times. The rearrangement joins TRBV7-2 to TRBJ2-7, with TRBD1 identical over 11 bases. Germline V CDR1 and CDR2: SGHTA, FQGNSA. There are 15 residues in the CDR3. J was trimmed by 4 bases and V by 4 bases; bases with no gene match: 6. The CDR3 DNA reads TGTGCCAGCAGCTCCGGACAGGGGGCGGGTTACGAGCAGTACTTC. Translation: CASSSGQGAGYEQYF. The full variable domain, completed using reference TRBV7-2 and TRBJ2-7, is GAGVSQSPSNKVTEKGKDVELRCDPISGHTALYWYRQSLGQGLEFLIYFQGNSAPDKSGLPSDRFSAERTGGSVSTLTIQRTQQEDSAVYLCASSSGQGAGYEQYFGPGTRLTVT.

The V call is TRBV14, the J call TRBJ2-5, with TRBD1 matching 7 bases. The CDR3 has 14 residues. V lost 6 bases to trimming and J lost 7 bases; unmatched junction nucleotides: 11. CDR1 is SGHDN, CDR2 FVKESK, per germline. CDR3 coding DNA: TGTGCCAGCAGTCCTGTCGACAGGGTAGCGACCCAGTACTTC. Amino acid sequence: CASSPVDRVATQYF. Based on the CDR3 plus reference TRBV14 and TRBJ2-5, the full variable domain is EAGVTQFPSHSVIEKGQTVTLRCDPISGHDNLYWYRRVMGKEIKFLLHFVKESKQDESGMPNNRFLAERTGGTYSTLKVQPAELEDSGVYFCASSPVDRVATQYFGPGTRLLVL.

This clone was picked up a small number of times. For the CDR3, the DNA is TGTGCCTGGACTAAGGGGACACACTACGAGCAGTACTTC. Its translation: CAWTKGTHYEQYF. J is TRBJ2-7 and V is TRBV30; possible D gene TRBD1, 6 bases. CDR1 is GTSNPN, CDR2 SVGIG, per germline (reference sequence). V was cut by 4 bases and J by 3 bases, with 13 bases left in between. The CDR3 has 13 residues.

This clone was observed a handful of times. The chain recombines TRBV5-1 with TRBJ2-4; 10 nucleotides line up with TRBD1. The CDR3 extends over 14 amino acids. Trimming at V came to 3 bases and at J to 6 bases, leaving 3 bases not matched to a gene. Germline values: CDR1 SGHRS, CDR2 YFSETQ. The chain's CDR3 is CASSWGQGRNIQYF. In nucleotides, the CDR3 is TGCGCCAGCAGCTGGGGACAGGGGAGAAACATTCAGTACTTC.

This clone was recorded a few times. The chain recombines TRBV7-2 with TRBJ2-3, with TRBD2 matching 7 bases. The CDR3 covers 15 residues. The V segment lost 5 bases and the J segment 2 bases; nucleotides outside the gene matches: 7. Germline-derived CDR1 and CDR2 are SGHTA and FQGNSA. The CDR3: CASSRQLAVTDTQYF. DNA of the CDR3: TGTGCCAGCAGCCGCCAGCTAGCGGTCACAGATACGCAGTATTTT. Together with reference TRBV7-2 and TRBJ2-3, the CDR3 gives the full variable domain: GAGVSQSPSNKVTEKGKDVELRCDPISGHTALYWYRQSLGQGLEFLIYFQGNSAPDKSGLPSDRFSAERTGGSVSTLTIQRTQQEDSAVYLCASSRQLAVTDTQYFGPGTRLTVL.

The chain is built from TRBV7-9 and TRBJ2-1; a weak D match, TRBD1 (5 bases). The germline V gene has CDR1 SEHNR and CDR2 FQNEAQ (reference sequence). The V end lost 1 base, the J end lost 6 bases, and 13 bases lay between the germline ends. This CDR3 spans 15 amino acids. The CDR3 protein is CASSLVLGAVNEQFF. As DNA, the CDR3 is TGTGCCAGCAGCTTAGTCCTAGGGGCTGTCAATGAGCAGTTCTTC.

The CDR3 bases are TGTGCCAGTTCCGGGACTTTATTCGGGGAGCAGTTCTTC. Translated: CASSGTLFGEQFF. The chain links TRBV19 to TRBJ2-1; a possible D gene is TRBD2 (6 bases). The CDR3 covers 13 residues. Germline V gene data show CDR1 as LNHDA and CDR2 as SQIVND (reference sequence). V shed 8 bases and J shed 10 bases, with 18 bases lying between them. The full variable domain, in which reference TRBV19 and TRBJ2-1 provide the parts outside the CDR3, is DGGITQSPKYLFRKEGQNVTLSCEQNLNHDAMYWYRQDPGQGLRLIYYSQIVNDFQKGDIAEGYSVSREKKESFPLTVTSAQKNPTAFYLCASSGTLFGEQFFGPGTRLTVL.

V is TRBV28 and J is TRBJ2-5; a possible D gene is TRBD1 (5 bases). V lost 6 bases, J lost 8 bases, and 13 bases lay in between. CDR3 length: 12 amino acids. Germline CDR1 is MDHEN and CDR2 is SYDVKM. Here the CDR3 DNA reads TGTGCCAGCAGCCACCTCAGGGCTACCCAGTACTTC. It is translated as CASSHLRATQYF.

This sequence joins TRBV5-1 and TRBJ1-2; possible D gene TRBD1, 5 bases. This CDR3 has 15 residues. V dropped 4 bases and J dropped 3 bases, with 16 bases sitting between them. Germline V gene data show CDR1 as SGHRS and CDR2 as YFSETQ. CDR3 loop: CASSPRGREDYGYTF. In nucleotides, the CDR3 is TGCGCCAGCAGCCCCCGCGGCAGGGAGGACTATGGCTACACCTTC.

This chain connects TRBV5-1 to TRBJ1-1; possible D gene TRBD1, 5 bases. Germline V lookup: CDR1 SGHRS, CDR2 YFSETQ. V shed 0 bases and J shed 8 bases, with 8 bases lying between them. The CDR3 spans 12 residues. CDR3 loop: CASSLDRYEAFF. The CDR3 DNA follows: TGCGCCAGCAGCTTGGACAGGTACGAAGCTTTCTTT.

This chain links TRBV4-3 with TRBJ1-1, with D unclear. The CDR3 runs to 15 residues. V shed 1 base and J shed 3 bases, with 12 bases lying between them. Germline lookup yields CDR1 LGHNA and CDR2 YSLEER. The CDR3 spells CASSQGPGIDTEAFF. The CDR3 DNA sequence: TGCGCCAGCAGCCAAGGCCCGGGTATAGACACTGAAGCTTTCTTT.

This clone came up a few times. The chain couples TRBV10-3 to TRBJ2-2; 7 bases map to TRBD1. There are 13 residues in the CDR3. Germline V gene sequence: CDR1 ENHRY, CDR2 SYGVKD. V lost 3 bases to trimming and J lost 6 bases; unmatched junction nucleotides: 1. CDR3 sequence: CAISDDRAGELFF. Written as DNA, the CDR3 is TGTGCCATCAGTGACGACAGGGCCGGGGAGCTGTTTTTT.

The genes are TRBV5-1 and TRBJ2-5; perhaps TRBD1 as D (6 bases). The V and J ends lost 2 bases and 5 bases respectively, with 13 bases between them. In germline, CDR1 is SGHRS, CDR2 YFSETQ. The CDR3 totals 14 residues. The DNA of the CDR3 is TGCGCCAGCAGCTTATGGGGGCCCGGGGAGACCCAGTACTTC. Its protein is CASSLWGPGETQYF.

This clone was picked up a small number of times. This rearrangement joins TRBV5-1 to TRBJ2-2, with D perhaps matching TRBD2 (6 bases). The CDR3 is 16 amino acids. Germline V gene sequence: CDR1 SGHRS, CDR2 YFSETQ. Deletions cut 4 bases from V and 1 base from J, with 14 bases between. Here the CDR3 reads CASSQRDLMNTGELFF. The CDR3 DNA sequence: TGCGCCAGCAGCCAACGGGACTTAATGAACACCGGGGAGCTGTTTTTT.

V usage is TRBV4-3 and J usage is TRBJ1-1, with D hard to call. The CDR3 consists of 15 residues. CDR1 is LGHNA and CDR2 is YSLEER in the germline V gene. Trimming removed 1 base from V and 8 bases from J, with 17 bases in between. CDR3: CASSQAKGALPEAFF. The CDR3 DNA follows: TGCGCCAGCAGCCAAGCAAAGGGAGCACTACCAGAAGCTTTCTTT.

This clone has only a few counts. The J gene is TRBJ2-7, the V gene TRBV5-4; D not certain. Trimming took off 1 base at V and 7 bases at J, with 15 bases between the two ends. Germline CDR1 reads SGHNT; CDR2 reads YYREEE (reference sequence). The CDR3 length is 14 residues. In DNA form, the CDR3 reads TGTGCCAGCAGCTTGAGTCAGGTCGTCGTGGAGCAGTACTTC. Translated: CASSLSQVVVEQYF.